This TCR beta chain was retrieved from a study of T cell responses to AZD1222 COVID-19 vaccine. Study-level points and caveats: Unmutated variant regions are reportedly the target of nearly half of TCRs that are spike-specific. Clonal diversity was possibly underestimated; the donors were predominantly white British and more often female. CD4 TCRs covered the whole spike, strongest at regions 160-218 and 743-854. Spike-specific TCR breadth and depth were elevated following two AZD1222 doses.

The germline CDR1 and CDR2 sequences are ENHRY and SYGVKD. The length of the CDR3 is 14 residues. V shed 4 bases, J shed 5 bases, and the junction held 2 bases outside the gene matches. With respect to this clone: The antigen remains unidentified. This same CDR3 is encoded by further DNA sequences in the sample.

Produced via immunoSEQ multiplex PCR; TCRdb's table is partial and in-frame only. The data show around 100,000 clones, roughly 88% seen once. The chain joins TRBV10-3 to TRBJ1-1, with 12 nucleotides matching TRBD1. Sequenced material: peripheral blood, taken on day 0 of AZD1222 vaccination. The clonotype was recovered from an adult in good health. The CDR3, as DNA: TGTGCCATCAGTGGGGACAGGGGGCGGACTGAAGCTTTCTTT. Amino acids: CAISGDRGRTEAFF.